This passage covers 3 T cell receptor beta chains from one sample sequenced in a study of T cell responses to AZD1222 COVID-19 vaccine. The data were produced by immunoSEQ multiplex PCR, yet TCRdb's version contains in-frame clones alone and is incomplete. The sample has under 150,000 clones, more than 90% seen once. Material: peripheral blood, obtained on day 0 of AZD1222 vaccination. The receptors stem from an adult in good health.

The chain joins TRBV3-1 (or the pseudogene TRBV3-2) to TRBJ1-1; 7 bases line up with TRBD1. Germline CDR1 LGHDT, CDR2 YNNKEL (reference sequence). The V segment lost 1 base and the J segment 1 base; nucleotides outside the gene matches: 3. The CDR3 length is 15 residues. DNA of the CDR3: TGTGCCAGCAGCCAAGCTCAGGGGGGGAACACTGAAGCTTTCTTT. Translation gives CASSQAQGGNTEAFF.

The chain links TRBV9 to TRBJ1-2; D uncertain. This CDR3 has 14 residues. In germline, CDR1 is SGDLS, CDR2 YYNGEE. V lost 4 bases, J lost 6 bases, and 16 bases lay in between. The CDR3 nucleotides read TGTGCCAGCAGCCTCCAACAGAAGGGTCATGGCTACACCTTC. It yields the protein CASSLQQKGHGYTF.

The chain links TRBV7-2 to TRBJ1-1, with D unresolved. This CDR3 is built from 14 residues. V lost 3 bases and J lost 6, with 14 bases in between. Germline V gene sequence: CDR1 SGHTA, CDR2 FQGNSA. In nucleotides, the CDR3 is TGTGCCAGCAGCTTCTACTCCACAAAATCTGAAGCTTTCTTT. It codes for CASSFYSTKSEAFF.